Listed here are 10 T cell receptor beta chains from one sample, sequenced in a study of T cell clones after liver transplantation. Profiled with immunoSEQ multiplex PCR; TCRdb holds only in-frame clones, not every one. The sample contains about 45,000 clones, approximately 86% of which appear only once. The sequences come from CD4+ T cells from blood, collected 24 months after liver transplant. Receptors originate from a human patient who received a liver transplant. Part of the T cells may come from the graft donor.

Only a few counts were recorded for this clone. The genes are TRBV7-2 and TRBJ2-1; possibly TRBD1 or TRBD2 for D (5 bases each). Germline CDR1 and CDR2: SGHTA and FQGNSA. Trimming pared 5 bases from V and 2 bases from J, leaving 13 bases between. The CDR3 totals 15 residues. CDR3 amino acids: CASSPGSGAYNEQFF. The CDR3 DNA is TGTGCCAGCAGCCCAGGGAGCGGAGCCTACAATGAGCAGTTCTTC. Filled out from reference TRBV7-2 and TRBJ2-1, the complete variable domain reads GAGVSQSPSNKVTEKGKDVELRCDPISGHTALYWYRQSLGQGLEFLIYFQGNSAPDKSGLPSDRFSAERTGGSVSTLTIQRTQQEDSAVYLCASSPGSGAYNEQFFGPGTRLTVL.

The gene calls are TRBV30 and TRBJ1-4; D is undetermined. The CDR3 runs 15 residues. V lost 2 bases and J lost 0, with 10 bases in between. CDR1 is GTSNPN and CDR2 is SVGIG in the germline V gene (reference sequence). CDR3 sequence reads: CAWSRPIATNEKLFF. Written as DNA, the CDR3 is TGTGCCTGGAGTAGACCGATCGCAACTAATGAAAAACTGTTTTTT.

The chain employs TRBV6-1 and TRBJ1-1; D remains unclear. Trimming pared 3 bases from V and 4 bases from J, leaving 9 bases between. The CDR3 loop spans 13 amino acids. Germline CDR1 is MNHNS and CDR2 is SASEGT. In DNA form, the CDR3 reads TGTGCCAGCAGTGATAGGATGAGCACTGAAGCTTTCTTT. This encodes CASSDRMSTEAFF.

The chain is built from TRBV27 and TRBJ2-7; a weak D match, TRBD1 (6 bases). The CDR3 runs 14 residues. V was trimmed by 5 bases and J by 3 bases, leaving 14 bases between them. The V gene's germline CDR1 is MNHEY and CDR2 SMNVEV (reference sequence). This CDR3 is CASSAIRDNYEQYF. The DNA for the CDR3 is TGTGCCAGCAGTGCAATCCGGGACAACTACGAGCAGTACTTC.

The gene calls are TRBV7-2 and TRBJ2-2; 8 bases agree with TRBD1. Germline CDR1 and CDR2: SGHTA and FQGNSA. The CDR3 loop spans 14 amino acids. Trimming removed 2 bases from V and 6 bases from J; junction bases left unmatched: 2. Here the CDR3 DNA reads TGTGCCAGCAGCTTACAACAGGGGGCCGGGGAGCTGTTTTTT. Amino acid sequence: CASSLQQGAGELFF.

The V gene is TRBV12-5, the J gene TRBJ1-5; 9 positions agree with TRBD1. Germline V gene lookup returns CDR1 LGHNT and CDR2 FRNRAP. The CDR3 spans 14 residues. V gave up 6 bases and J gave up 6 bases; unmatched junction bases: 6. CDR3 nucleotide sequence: TGTGCTAGTGGACCACAGGGGGCCGGTCAGCCCCAGCATTTT. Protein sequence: CASGPQGAGQPQHF.

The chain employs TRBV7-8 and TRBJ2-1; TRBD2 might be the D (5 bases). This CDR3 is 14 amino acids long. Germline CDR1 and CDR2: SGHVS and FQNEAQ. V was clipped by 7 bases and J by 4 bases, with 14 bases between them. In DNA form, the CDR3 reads TGTGCCAGCACCCTACATGGCGGGTACAATGAGCAGTTCTTC. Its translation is CASTLHGGYNEQFF.

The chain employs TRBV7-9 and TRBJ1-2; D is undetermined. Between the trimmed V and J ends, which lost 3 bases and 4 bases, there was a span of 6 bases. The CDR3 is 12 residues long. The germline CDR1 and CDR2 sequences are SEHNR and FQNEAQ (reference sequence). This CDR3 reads CASSFKGYGYTF. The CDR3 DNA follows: TGTGCCAGCAGCTTCAAGGGCTATGGCTACACCTTC.

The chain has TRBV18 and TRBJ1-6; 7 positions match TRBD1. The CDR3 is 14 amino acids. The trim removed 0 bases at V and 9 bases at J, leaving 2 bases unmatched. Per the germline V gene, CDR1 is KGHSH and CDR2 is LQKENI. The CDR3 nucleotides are TGTGCCAGCTCACCACCTCCAGGGGGTTCACCCCTCCACTTT. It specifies CASSPPPGGSPLHF.

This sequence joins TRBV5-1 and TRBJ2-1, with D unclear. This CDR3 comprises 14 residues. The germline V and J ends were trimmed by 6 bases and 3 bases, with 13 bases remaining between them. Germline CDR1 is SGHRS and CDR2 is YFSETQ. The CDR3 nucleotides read TGCGCCAGCACAACAGAATCCGGCTACAATGAGCAGTTCTTC. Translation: CASTTESGYNEQFF.